This TCR beta chain was sequenced in a study of graft-versus-host responses after intestinal transplantation. Study background: The study gave all recipients anti-thymocyte globulin induction, then tacrolimus and steroids for approximately three years.

Note on this clone: Its antigen is not known.

Study results and caveats: Peak levels of circulating GvH clones tracked with early post-transplant HvG declines. Among recipient marrow samples, GvH clones were found; some appeared first in ileum or blood. Graft-versus-host to host-versus-graft clonal ratios in allografts were high in patients with graft-donor T cell macrochimerism.

Method: immunoSEQ multiplex PCR; TCRdb's copy keeps in-frame clones and lacks some. Among under 95,000 clones listed, roughly nine tenths were seen once. The CDR3 contains 18 residues. The origin of this receptor is a human donor who received an intestinal transplant. This chain uses TRBV21-1 with TRBJ1-5; TRBD1, as called in the table, went unchecked against the DNA. TRBV21-1 is termed a pseudogene. This material consisted of unstimulated CD8+ T cells sorted from spleen or lymph node cells, taken before intestinal transplant. The CDR3 reads CASSIKQGTYRLVQPQHF. Here the CDR3 DNA reads TGTGCCAGCAGCATTAAACAGGGGACCTATAGATTGGTTCAGCCCCAGCATTTT.